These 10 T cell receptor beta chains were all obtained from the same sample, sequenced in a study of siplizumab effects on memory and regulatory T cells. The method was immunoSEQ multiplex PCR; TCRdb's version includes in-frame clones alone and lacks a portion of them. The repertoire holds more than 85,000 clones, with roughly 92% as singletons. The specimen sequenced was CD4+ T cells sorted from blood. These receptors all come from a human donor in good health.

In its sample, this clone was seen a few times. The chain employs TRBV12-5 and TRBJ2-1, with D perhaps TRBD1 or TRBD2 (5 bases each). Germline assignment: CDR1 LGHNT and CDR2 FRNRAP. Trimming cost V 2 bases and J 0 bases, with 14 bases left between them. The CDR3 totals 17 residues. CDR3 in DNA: TGTGCTAGTGGTTTGAGGGGTAGCGAAAGCTCCTACAATGAGCAGTTCTTC. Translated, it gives CASGLRGSESSYNEQFF.

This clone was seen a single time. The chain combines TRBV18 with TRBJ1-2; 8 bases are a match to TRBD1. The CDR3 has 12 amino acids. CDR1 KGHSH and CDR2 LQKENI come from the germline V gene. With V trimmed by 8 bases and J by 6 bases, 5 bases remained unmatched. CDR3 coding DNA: TGTGCCAGCACGACAGGGGCAGATGGCTACACCTTC. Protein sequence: CASTTGADGYTF. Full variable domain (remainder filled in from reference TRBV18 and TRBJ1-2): NAGVMQNPRHLVRRRGQEARLRCSPMKGHSHVYWYRQLPEEGLKFMVYLQKENIIDESGMPKERFSAEFPKEGPSILRIQQVVRGDSAAYFCASTTGADGYTFGSGTRLTVV.

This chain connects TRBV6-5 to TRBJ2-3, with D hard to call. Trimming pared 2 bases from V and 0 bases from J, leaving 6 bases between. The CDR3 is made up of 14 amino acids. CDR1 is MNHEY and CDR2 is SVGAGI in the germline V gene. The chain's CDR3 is CASSYRSSTDTQYF. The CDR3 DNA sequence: TGTGCCAGCAGTTACCGGTCTAGCACAGATACGCAGTATTTT.

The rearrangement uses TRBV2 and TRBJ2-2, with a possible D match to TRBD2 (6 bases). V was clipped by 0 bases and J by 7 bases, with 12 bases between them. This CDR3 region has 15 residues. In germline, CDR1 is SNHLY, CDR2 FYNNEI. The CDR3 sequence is CASSEALKTSGELFF. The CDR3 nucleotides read TGTGCCAGCAGTGAAGCGCTTAAGACTAGCGGGGAGCTGTTTTTT.

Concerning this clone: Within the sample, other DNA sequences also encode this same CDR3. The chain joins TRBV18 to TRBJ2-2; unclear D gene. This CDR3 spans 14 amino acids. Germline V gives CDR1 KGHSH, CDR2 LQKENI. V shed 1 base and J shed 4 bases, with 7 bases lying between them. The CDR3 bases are TGTGCCAGCTCACCACGCTCGGCCACCGGGGAGCTGTTTTTT. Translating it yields CASSPRSATGELFF.

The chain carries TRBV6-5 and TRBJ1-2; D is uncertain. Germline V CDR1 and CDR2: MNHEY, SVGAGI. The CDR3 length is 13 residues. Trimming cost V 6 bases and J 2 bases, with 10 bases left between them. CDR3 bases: TGTGCCAGCAGACTAGACGGGAACTATGGCTACACCTTC. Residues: CASRLDGNYGYTF.

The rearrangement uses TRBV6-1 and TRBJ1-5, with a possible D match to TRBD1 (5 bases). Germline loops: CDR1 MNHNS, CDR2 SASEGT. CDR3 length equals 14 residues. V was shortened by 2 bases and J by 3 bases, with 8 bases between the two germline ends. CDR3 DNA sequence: TGTGCCAGCAGTGAACAAGGGGCCAATCAGCCCCAGCATTTT. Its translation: CASSEQGANQPQHF.

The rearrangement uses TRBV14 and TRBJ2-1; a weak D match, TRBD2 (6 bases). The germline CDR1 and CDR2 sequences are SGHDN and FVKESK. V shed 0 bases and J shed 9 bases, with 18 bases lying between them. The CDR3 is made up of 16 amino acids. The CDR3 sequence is CASSQEIVAEVGEQFF. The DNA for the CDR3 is TGTGCCAGCAGCCAAGAGATAGTAGCGGAGGTGGGTGAGCAGTTCTTC.

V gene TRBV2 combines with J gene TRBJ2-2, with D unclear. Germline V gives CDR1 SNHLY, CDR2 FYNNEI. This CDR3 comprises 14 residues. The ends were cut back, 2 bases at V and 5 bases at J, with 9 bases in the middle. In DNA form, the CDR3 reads TGTGCCAGCAGTGAAACCCAGGCGACCGGGGAGCTGTTTTTT. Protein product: CASSETQATGELFF.

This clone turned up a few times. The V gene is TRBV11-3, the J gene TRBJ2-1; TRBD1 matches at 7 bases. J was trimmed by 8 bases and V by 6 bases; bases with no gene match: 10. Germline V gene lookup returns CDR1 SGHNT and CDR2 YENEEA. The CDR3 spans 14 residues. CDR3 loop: CASRPRQGVDEQFF. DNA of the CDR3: TGTGCCAGCAGACCTAGACAGGGTGTGGATGAGCAGTTCTTC.